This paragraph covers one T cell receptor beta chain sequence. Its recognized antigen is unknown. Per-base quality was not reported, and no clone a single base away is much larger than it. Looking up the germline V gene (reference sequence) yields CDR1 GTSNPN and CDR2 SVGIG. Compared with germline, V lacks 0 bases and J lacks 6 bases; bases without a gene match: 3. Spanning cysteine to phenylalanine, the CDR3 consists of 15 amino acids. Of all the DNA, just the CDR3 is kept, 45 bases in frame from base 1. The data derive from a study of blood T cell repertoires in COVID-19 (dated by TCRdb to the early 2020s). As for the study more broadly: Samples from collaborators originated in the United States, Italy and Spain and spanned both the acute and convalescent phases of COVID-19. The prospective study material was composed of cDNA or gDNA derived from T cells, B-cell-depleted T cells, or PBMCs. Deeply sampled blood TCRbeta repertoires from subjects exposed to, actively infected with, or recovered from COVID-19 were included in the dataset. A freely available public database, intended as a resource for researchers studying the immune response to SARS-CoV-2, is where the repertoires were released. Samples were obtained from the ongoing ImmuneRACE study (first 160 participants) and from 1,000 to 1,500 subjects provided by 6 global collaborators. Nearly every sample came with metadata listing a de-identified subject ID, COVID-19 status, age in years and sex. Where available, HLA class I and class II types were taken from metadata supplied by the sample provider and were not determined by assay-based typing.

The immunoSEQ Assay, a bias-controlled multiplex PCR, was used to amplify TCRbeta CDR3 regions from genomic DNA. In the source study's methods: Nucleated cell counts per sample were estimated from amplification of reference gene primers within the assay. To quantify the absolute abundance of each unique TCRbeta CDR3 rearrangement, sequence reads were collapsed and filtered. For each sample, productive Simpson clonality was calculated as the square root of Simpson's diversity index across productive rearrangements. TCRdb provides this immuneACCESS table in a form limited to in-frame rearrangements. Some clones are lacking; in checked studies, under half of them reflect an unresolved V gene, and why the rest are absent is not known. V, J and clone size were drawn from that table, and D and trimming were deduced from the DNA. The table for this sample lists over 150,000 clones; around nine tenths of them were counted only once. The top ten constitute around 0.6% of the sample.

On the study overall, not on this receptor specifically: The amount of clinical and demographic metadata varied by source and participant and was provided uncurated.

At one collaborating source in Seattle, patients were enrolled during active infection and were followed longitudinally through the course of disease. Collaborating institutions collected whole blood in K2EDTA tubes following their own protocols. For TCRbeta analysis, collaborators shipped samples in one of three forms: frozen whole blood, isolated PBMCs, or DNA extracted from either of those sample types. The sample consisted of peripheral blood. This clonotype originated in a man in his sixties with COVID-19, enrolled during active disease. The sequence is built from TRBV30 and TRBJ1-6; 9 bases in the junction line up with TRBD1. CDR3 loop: CAWSVQGARNSPLHF. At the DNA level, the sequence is TGTGCCTGGAGTGTACAGGGGGCCCGTAATTCACCCCTCCACTTT.